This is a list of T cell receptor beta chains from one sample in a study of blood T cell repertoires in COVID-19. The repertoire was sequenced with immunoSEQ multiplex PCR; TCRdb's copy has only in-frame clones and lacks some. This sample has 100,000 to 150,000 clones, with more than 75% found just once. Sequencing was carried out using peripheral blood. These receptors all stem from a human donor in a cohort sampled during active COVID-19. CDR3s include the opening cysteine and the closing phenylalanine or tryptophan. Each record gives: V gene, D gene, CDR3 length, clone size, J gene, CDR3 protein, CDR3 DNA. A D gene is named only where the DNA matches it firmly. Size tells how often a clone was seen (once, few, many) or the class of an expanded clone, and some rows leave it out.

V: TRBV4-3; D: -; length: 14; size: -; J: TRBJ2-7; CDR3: CASSPGLSSYEQYF; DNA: TGCGCCAGCAGCCCAGGATTGTCCTCCTACGAGCAGTACTTC
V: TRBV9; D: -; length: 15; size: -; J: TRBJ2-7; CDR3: CASSVVLLEDYEQYF; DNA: TGTGCCAGCAGCGTAGTCCTACTAGAGGACTACGAGCAGTACTTC
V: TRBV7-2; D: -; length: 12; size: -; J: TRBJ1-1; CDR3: CASRRGGTEAFF; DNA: TGTGCCAGCAGAAGGGGGGGCACTGAAGCTTTCTTT
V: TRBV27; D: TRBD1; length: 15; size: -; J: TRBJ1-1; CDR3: CASSALPGGNTEAFF; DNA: TGTGCCAGCAGTGCCCTCCCAGGGGGAAACACTGAAGCTTTCTTT
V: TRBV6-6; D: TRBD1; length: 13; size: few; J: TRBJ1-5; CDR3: CASNLGGGQPQHF; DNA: TGTGCCAGCAACTTAGGGGGCGGGCAGCCCCAGCATTTT
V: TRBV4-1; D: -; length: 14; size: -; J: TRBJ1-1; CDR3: CASSQDQENTEAFF; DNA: TGCGCCAGCAGCCAAGATCAGGAGAACACTGAAGCTTTCTTT
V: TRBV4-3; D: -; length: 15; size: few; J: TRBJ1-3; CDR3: CASSLEGQSGNTIYF; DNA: TGCGCCAGCAGCCTTGAGGGACAATCTGGAAACACCATATATTTT
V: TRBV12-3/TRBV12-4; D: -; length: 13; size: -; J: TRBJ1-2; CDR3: CASSPGLTYGYTF; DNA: TGTGCCAGCAGCCCCGGACTCACGTATGGCTACACCTTC
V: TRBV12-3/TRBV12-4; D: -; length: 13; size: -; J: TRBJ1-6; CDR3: CASSLGAGSPLHF; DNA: TGTGCCAGCAGTTTGGGGGCGGGTTCACCCCTCCACTTT
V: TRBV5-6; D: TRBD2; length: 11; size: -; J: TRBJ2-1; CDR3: CASSSGTKQFF; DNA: TGTGCCAGCAGCTCCGGGACTAAGCAGTTCTTC
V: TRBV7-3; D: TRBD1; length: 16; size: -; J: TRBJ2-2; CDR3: CASSLGGQGSNGELFF; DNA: TGTGCCAGCAGCTTGGGCGGACAGGGATCTAACGGGGAGCTGTTTTTT
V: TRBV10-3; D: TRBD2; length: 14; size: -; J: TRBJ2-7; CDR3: CAISGTSGIREQYF; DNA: TGTGCCATCAGTGGGACTAGCGGGATCAGAGAGCAGTACTTC
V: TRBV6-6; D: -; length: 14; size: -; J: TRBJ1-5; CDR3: CASFTPGAYQPQHF; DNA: TGTGCCAGCTTCACCCCAGGGGCCTATCAGCCCCAGCATTTT
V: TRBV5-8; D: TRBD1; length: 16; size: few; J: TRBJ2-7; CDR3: CASSPWTGSSSYEQYF; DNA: TGTGCCAGCAGCCCCTGGACAGGTAGTAGCTCCTACGAGCAGTACTTC
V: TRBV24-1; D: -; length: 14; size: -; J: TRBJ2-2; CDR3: CATSEEGDTGELFF; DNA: TGTGCCACCAGTGAGGAGGGAGACACCGGGGAGCTGTTTTTT
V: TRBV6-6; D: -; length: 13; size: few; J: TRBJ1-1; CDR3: CASSLGVNTEAFF; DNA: TGTGCCAGCTCTCTCGGGGTCAACACTGAAGCTTTCTTT
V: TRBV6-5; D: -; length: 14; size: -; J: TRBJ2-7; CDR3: CASTGGRSGYEQYF; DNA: TGTGCCAGCACTGGCGGAAGGTCCGGCTACGAGCAGTACTTC
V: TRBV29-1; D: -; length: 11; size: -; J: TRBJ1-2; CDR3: CSASYRVGYTF; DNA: TGCAGCGCCAGCTACAGGGTTGGCTACACCTTC
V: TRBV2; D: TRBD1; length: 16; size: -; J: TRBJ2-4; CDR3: CASSVDGTARLVIQYF; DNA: TGTGCCAGCAGTGTTGATGGGACAGCCCGTTTAGTCATTCAGTACTTC
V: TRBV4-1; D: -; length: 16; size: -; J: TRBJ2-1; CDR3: CASSQERLSTTNEQFF; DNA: TGCGCCAGCAGCCAAGAGAGACTATCGACTACCAATGAGCAGTTCTTC
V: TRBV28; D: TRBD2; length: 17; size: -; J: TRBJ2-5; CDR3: CASSLGLAGGYQETQYF; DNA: TGTGCCAGCAGTTTAGGACTAGCGGGAGGGTACCAAGAGACCCAGTACTTC
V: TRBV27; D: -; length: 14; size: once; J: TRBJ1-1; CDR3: CASSLEGMNTEAFF; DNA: TGTGCCAGCAGTTTAGAGGGCATGAACACTGAAGCTTTCTTT
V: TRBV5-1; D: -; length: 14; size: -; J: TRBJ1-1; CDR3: CASSGRTQNTEAFF; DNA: TGCGCCAGCAGCGGTAGGACACAGAACACTGAAGCTTTCTTT
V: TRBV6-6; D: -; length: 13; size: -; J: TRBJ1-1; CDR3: CASVPHQNTEAFF; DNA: TGTGCCAGCGTTCCACACCAGAACACTGAAGCTTTCTTT
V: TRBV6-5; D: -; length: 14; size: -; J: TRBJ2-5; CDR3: CASIRIPGKETQYF; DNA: TGTGCCAGCATTCGTATTCCAGGGAAAGAGACCCAGTACTTC
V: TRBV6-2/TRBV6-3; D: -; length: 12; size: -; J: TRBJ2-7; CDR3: CASSQQAYEQYF; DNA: TGTGCCAGCAGTCAACAGGCCTACGAGCAGTACTTC
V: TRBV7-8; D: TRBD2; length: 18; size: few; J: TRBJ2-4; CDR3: CASSLVSSGSVTKNIQYF; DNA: TGTGCCAGCAGCTTAGTGTCTAGCGGGAGTGTAACCAAAAACATTCAGTACTTC
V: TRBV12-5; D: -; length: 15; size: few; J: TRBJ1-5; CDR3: CASGVDGSSNQPQHF; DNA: TGTGCTAGTGGCGTAGACGGGTCTAGCAATCAGCCCCAGCATTTT
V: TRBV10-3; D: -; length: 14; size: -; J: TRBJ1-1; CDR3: CAISVGGSGTEAFF; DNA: TGTGCCATCAGTGTCGGGGGTTCAGGGACTGAAGCTTTCTTT
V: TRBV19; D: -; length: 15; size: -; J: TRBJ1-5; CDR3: CASRYRDSGNQPQHF; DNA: TGTGCCAGCCGGTACAGGGATTCGGGCAATCAGCCCCAGCATTTT
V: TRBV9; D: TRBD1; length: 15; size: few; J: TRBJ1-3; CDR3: CASTGQGRSGNTIYF; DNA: TGTGCCAGCACCGGACAGGGGAGATCTGGAAACACCATATATTTT
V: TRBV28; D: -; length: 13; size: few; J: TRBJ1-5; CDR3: CASSKQVNQPQHF; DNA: TGTGCCAGCAGTAAACAGGTTAATCAGCCCCAGCATTTT
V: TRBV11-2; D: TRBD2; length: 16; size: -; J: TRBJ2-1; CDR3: CASSLVPTSGYNEQFF; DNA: TGTGCCAGCAGCTTAGTCCCGACTAGCGGCTACAATGAGCAGTTCTTC
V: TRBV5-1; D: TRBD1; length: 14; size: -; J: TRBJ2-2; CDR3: CASSPDRGTGELFF; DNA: TGCGCCAGCAGCCCGGACAGGGGAACCGGGGAGCTGTTTTTT
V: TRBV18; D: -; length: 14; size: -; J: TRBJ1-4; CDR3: CASSPGGVGEKLFF; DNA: TGTGCCAGCTCCCCGGGAGGGGTAGGAGAAAAACTGTTTTTT
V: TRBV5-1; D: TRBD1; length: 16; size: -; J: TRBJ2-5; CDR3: CASTQGPQGRGETQYF; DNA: TGCGCCAGCACGCAAGGACCACAGGGGCGTGGGGAGACCCAGTACTTC
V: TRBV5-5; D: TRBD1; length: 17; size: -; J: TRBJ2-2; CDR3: CASSSGPGGLDTGELFF; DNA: TGTGCCAGCAGCTCGGGCCCAGGGGGCTTAGACACCGGGGAGCTGTTTTTT
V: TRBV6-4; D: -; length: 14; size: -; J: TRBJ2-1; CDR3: CASSEWTRGNEQFF; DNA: TGTGCCAGCAGTGAGTGGACTAGGGGGAATGAGCAGTTCTTC
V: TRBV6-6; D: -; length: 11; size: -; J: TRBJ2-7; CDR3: CASSENAKQYF; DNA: TGTGCCAGCAGTGAGAACGCTAAGCAGTACTTC
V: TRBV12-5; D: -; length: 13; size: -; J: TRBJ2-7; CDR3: CASGLVSGAEQYF; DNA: TGTGCTAGTGGTTTGGTGTCTGGGGCCGAGCAGTACTTC
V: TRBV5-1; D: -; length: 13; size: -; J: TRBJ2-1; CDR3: CASSLEVRVEQFF; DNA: TGCGCCAGCAGCTTGGAAGTCCGCGTTGAGCAGTTCTTC
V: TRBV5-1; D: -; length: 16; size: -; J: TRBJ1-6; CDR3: CASSLVGSSYNSPLHF; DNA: TGCGCCAGCAGCTTGGTGGGGAGCTCCTATAATTCACCCCTCCACTTT
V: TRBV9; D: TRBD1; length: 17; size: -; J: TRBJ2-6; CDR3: CASSPQGPRSGANVLTF; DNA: TGTGCCAGCAGCCCACAGGGGCCTCGGTCTGGGGCCAACGTCCTGACTTTC
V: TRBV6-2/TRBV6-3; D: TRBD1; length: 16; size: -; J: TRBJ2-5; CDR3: CASSTYQGAGAETQYF; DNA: TGTGCCAGCAGCACTTACCAGGGGGCCGGGGCAGAGACCCAGTACTTC
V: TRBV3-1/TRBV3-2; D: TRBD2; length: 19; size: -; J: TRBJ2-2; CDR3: CASSHSKLAGGSNTGELFF; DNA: TGTGCCAGCAGCCATTCCAAACTGGCGGGAGGTTCCAACACCGGGGAGCTGTTTTTT
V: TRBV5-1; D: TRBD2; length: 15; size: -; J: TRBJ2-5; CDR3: CASSLAASGQETQYF; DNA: TGCGCCAGCAGCTTGGCCGCTAGCGGACAAGAGACCCAGTACTTC
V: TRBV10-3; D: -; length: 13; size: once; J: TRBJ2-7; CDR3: CAISLTGPHEQYF; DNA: TGTGCCATCAGTCTGACAGGTCCCCACGAGCAGTACTTC
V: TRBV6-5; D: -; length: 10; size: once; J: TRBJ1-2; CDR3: CASRLEGYTF; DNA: TGTGCCAGCAGACTAGAGGGCTACACCTTC
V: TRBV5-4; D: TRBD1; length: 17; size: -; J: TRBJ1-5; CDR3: CASSLEPQGVYNQPQHF; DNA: TGTGCCAGCAGCTTAGAGCCTCAGGGGGTGTACAATCAGCCCCAGCATTTT
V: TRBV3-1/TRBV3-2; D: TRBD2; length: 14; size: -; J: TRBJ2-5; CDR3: CASSLGGRMETQYF; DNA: TGTGCCAGCAGCCTTGGCGGGAGGATGGAGACCCAGTACTTC
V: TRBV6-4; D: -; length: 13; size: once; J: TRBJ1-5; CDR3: CASSDSWGQPQHF; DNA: TGTGCCAGCAGTGACTCATGGGGCCAGCCCCAGCATTTT
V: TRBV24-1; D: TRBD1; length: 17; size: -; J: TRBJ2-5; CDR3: CATSDPGQGNFGETQYF; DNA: TGTGCCACCAGTGATCCGGGACAGGGGAATTTCGGGGAGACCCAGTACTTC
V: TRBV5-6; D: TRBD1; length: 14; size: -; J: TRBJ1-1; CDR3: CASTLQQGWRGAFF; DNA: TGTGCCAGCACGCTACAACAGGGGTGGCGGGGAGCTTTCTTT
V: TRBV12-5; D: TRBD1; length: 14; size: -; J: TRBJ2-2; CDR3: CASARRQGNGELFF; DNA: TGTGCTAGTGCTCGAAGACAGGGGAACGGGGAGCTGTTTTTT
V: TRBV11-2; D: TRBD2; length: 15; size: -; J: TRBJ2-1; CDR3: CASSLGSGRVNEQFF; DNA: TGTGCCAGCAGCTTAGGTAGCGGGAGGGTTAATGAGCAGTTCTTC
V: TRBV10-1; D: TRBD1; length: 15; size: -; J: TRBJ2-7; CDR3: CASSKTGTGEYEQYF; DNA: TGCGCCAGCAGCAAAACCGGGACAGGGGAATACGAGCAGTACTTC
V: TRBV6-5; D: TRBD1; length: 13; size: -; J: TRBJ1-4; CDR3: CATTGQPNEKLFF; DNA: TGTGCCACGACGGGACAGCCTAATGAAAAACTGTTTTTT
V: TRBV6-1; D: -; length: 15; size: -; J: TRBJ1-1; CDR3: CASSEVREGVSEAFF; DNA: TGTGCCAGCAGTGAAGTGAGGGAGGGGGTCTCTGAAGCTTTCTTT
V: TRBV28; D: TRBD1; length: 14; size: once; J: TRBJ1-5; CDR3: CASSLFRGNQPQHF; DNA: TGTGCCAGCAGTTTATTCAGGGGGAACCAGCCCCAGCATTTT